These T cell receptor beta chains were read from a single sample in a study of human T cells and chemical hapten exposure. MiXCR was run by TCRdb on the RACE reads, yielding one entry per CDR3 protein. The sample has under 200,000 distinct CDR3 sequences, about 14% seen once. The specimen comprised whole blood, sampled in connection with sensitization to the hapten diphenylcyclopropenone (DPC). These receptors were collected from a woman in her twenties or thirties with alopecia areata. Some clones in this sample may be carry-over from other donors' samples. CDR3s include the opening cysteine and the closing phenylalanine or tryptophan. The order of the fields is clone size, J gene, V gene, CDR3 protein. Not every row has a clone size; where given, it reads once, few, many or a size class.

clone_size: few; j_call: TRBJ2-3; v_call: TRBV4-3; cdr3_aa: CASSLQITDRGRTDTQYF
clone_size: NA; j_call: TRBJ2-2; v_call: TRBV29-1; cdr3_aa: CSGPLLPNTGELFF
clone_size: NA; j_call: TRBJ2-3; v_call: TRBV7-9; cdr3_aa: CASSSGVHVDTQYF
clone_size: NA; j_call: TRBJ2-2; v_call: TRBV6-2/TRBV6-3; cdr3_aa: CASSNLRTSGNTGELFF
clone_size: few; j_call: TRBJ1-3; v_call: TRBV4-2; cdr3_aa: CASSGTANPLSGNIIYF
clone_size: NA; j_call: TRBJ2-3; v_call: TRBV18; cdr3_aa: CASSPGLAPSTDTQYF
clone_size: NA; j_call: TRBJ1-4; v_call: TRBV20-1; cdr3_aa: CSARGTGVNEEKLFF
clone_size: NA; j_call: TRBJ2-4; v_call: TRBV20-1; cdr3_aa: CSLPGGLGDRAKNIQYF
clone_size: many; j_call: TRBJ2-3; v_call: TRBV28; cdr3_aa: CASSSTGGTDTQYF
clone_size: NA; j_call: TRBJ2-1; v_call: TRBV4-1; cdr3_aa: CASSQGYGTSGNNEQFF
clone_size: few; j_call: TRBJ1-2; v_call: TRBV10-3; cdr3_aa: CAIRGTGEGYTF
clone_size: few; j_call: TRBJ1-5; v_call: TRBV20-1; cdr3_aa: CSANRANQPQHF
clone_size: NA; j_call: TRBJ1-1; v_call: TRBV7-9; cdr3_aa: CASSSRTGEAFF
clone_size: few; j_call: TRBJ1-1; v_call: TRBV27; cdr3_aa: CASKTGGTEAFF
clone_size: NA; j_call: TRBJ2-4; v_call: TRBV28; cdr3_aa: CASSYQGGLLFQYF
clone_size: many; j_call: TRBJ2-2; v_call: TRBV29-1; cdr3_aa: CSVEGGVNTGELFF
clone_size: few; j_call: TRBJ2-1; v_call: TRBV24-1; cdr3_aa: CATSEPGGGGNEQFF
clone_size: NA; j_call: TRBJ2-5; v_call: TRBV7-8; cdr3_aa: CASSAGLAGVLQETQYF
clone_size: few; j_call: TRBJ2-7; v_call: TRBV4-1; cdr3_aa: CASSYSGEQYF
clone_size: NA; j_call: TRBJ2-5; v_call: TRBV5-1; cdr3_aa: CASSQGEGGGETQYF
clone_size: many; j_call: TRBJ1-6; v_call: TRBV7-2; cdr3_aa: CASSVMGQGILGSPLHF
clone_size: few; j_call: TRBJ2-7; v_call: TRBV27; cdr3_aa: CASSQTGTRSDEQYF
clone_size: many; j_call: TRBJ2-5; v_call: TRBV7-6; cdr3_aa: CASSRKPGGQETQYF
clone_size: many; j_call: TRBJ1-2; v_call: TRBV28; cdr3_aa: CASTPWGRSYGYTF
clone_size: few; j_call: TRBJ1-1; v_call: TRBV14; cdr3_aa: CASSQDLLRGGTEAFF
clone_size: few; j_call: TRBJ2-3; v_call: TRBV5-1; cdr3_aa: CASTPSAGGVSSTDTQYF
clone_size: few; j_call: TRBJ2-3; v_call: TRBV5-1; cdr3_aa: CASSLGTSKDTQYF
clone_size: NA; j_call: TRBJ1-2; v_call: TRBV4-2; cdr3_aa: CASSQERGNYGYTF
clone_size: many; j_call: TRBJ2-7; v_call: TRBV7-6; cdr3_aa: CASSFRGDEQYF
clone_size: NA; j_call: TRBJ2-7; v_call: TRBV9; cdr3_aa: CASSVGNPSDEQYF
clone_size: few; j_call: TRBJ2-1; v_call: TRBV7-8; cdr3_aa: CASSHGTARGNEQFF
clone_size: NA; j_call: TRBJ2-7; v_call: TRBV27; cdr3_aa: CASSPGTSLAAEQYF
clone_size: NA; j_call: TRBJ1-4; v_call: TRBV29-1; cdr3_aa: CSVGATNEKLFF
clone_size: NA; j_call: TRBJ1-6; v_call: TRBV4-3; cdr3_aa: CASSQAASSYNSPLHF
clone_size: few; j_call: TRBJ2-1; v_call: TRBV3-1; cdr3_aa: CASSTDPGQVYNEQFF
clone_size: NA; j_call: TRBJ2-5; v_call: TRBV7-9; cdr3_aa: CASSFSKLRETQYF
clone_size: few; j_call: TRBJ1-6; v_call: TRBV9; cdr3_aa: CASSVAGSNSALHF
clone_size: few; j_call: TRBJ1-1; v_call: TRBV25-1; cdr3_aa: CASPEGGMNTEAFF
clone_size: few; j_call: TRBJ2-1; v_call: TRBV10-2; cdr3_aa: CASSESGAGAYNEQFF
clone_size: many; j_call: TRBJ1-4; v_call: TRBV28; cdr3_aa: CASVTGANEKLFF
clone_size: many; j_call: TRBJ2-7; v_call: TRBV28; cdr3_aa: CASSPRGYEQYF
clone_size: many; j_call: TRBJ1-2; v_call: TRBV28; cdr3_aa: CASRGQGDGYTF
clone_size: NA; j_call: TRBJ1-2; v_call: TRBV28; cdr3_aa: CASSSGRFGFGYTF
clone_size: NA; j_call: TRBJ1-2; v_call: TRBV28; cdr3_aa: CASSPPHYGYTF
clone_size: many; j_call: TRBJ1-4; v_call: TRBV4-2; cdr3_aa: CASSQEQRLNEKLFF
clone_size: NA; j_call: TRBJ1-2; v_call: TRBV6-6; cdr3_aa: CASSYPQDFDQNGYTF
clone_size: NA; j_call: TRBJ2-3; v_call: TRBV12-3/TRBV12-4; cdr3_aa: CASSLGSGVTDTQYF
clone_size: many; j_call: TRBJ1-1; v_call: TRBV18; cdr3_aa: CASSPPGQGNTEAFF
clone_size: few; j_call: TRBJ2-1; v_call: TRBV18; cdr3_aa: CASSPQTNYNEQFF
clone_size: NA; j_call: TRBJ1-4; v_call: TRBV5-5; cdr3_aa: CASSATGSRREKLFF
clone_size: few; j_call: TRBJ2-2; v_call: TRBV4-2; cdr3_aa: CASSISWDTGELFF
clone_size: NA; j_call: TRBJ2-5; v_call: TRBV5-1; cdr3_aa: CASSLGSSGKETQYF
clone_size: many; j_call: TRBJ1-1; v_call: TRBV29-1; cdr3_aa: CSVEEAKNTEAFF
clone_size: few; j_call: TRBJ2-5; v_call: TRBV6-2/TRBV6-3; cdr3_aa: CASRTNRGRMKTQYF
clone_size: NA; j_call: TRBJ1-3; v_call: TRBV6-5; cdr3_aa: CASSTTASGNTIYF
clone_size: NA; j_call: TRBJ2-1; v_call: TRBV12-3/TRBV12-4; cdr3_aa: CASRDRGYNEQFF
clone_size: NA; j_call: TRBJ1-2; v_call: TRBV6-5; cdr3_aa: CASGTFGGSLGGYTF